This T cell receptor (beta chain) was documented in a study of early T cells in non-severe SARS-CoV-2 infection. The germline gives CDR1 SGHTS, CDR2 YDEGEE. With 0 bases removed from V and 8 bases from J, the gap between germline ends came to 10 bases. This CDR3 has 13 residues. This clonotype was seen only a few times. TCRdb reanalysed the 5' RACE reads using MiXCR and keeps one entry per CDR3 protein. The table shows tens of thousands of distinct CDR3 sequences, with 9% to 15% occurring only once. The J gene is TRBJ2-3, the V gene TRBV5-8; D is perhaps TRBD1 or TRBD2 (5 bases each). The receptor comes from an adult who was a healthcare worker with PCR-confirmed SARS-CoV-2 infection or an uninfected control (not recorded which). The sequencing input was whole blood. The CDR3 is CASSLGYGTTQYF. CDR3 DNA: TGTGCCAGCAGCTTGGGGTACGGGACTACGCAGTATTTT.